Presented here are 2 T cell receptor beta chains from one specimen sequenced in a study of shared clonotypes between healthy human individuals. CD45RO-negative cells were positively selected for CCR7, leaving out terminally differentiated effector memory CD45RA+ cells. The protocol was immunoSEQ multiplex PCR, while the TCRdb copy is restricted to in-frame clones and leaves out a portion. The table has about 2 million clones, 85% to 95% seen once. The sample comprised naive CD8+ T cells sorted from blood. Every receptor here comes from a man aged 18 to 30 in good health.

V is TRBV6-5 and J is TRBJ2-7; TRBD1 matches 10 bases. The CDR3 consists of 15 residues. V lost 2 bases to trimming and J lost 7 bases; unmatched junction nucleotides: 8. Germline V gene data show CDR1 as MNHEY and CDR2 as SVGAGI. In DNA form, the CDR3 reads TGTGCCAGCAGTTACGGTGGGACAGGGGATAGGGAGCAGTACTTC. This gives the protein CASSYGGTGDREQYF.

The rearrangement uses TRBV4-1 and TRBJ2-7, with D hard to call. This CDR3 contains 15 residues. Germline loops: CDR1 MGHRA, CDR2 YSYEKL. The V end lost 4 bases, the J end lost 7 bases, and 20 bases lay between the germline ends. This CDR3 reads CASSPGSPEIDEQYF. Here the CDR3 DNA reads TGCGCCAGCAGCCCCGGGTCTCCCGAGATCGATGAGCAGTACTTC.